Given below is one T cell receptor (beta chain) in context. Its antigen is still unknown. It has no much larger one-base neighbor in the sample; base qualities were not kept. The sample is drawn from a study of human T cells and chemical hapten exposure (dated by TCRdb to the early 2020s). Turning to the overall study: For sensitization, 2% DPC in acetone was applied to a 2 cm by 2 cm area of upper inner arm skin. Throughout the study period of around 25 weeks, patients also received therapeutic DPC doses to the scalp every week. Patch testing was performed on the upper back with Finn chambers containing 0.01% DPC, and the patch tests were scored after 6 days according to International Contact Dermatitis Research Group standards. Most of the patients in the cohort were female, and the cohort covered alopecia areata with under or over 50% scalp involvement, alopecia totalis and alopecia universalis. Libraries were pooled for sequencing, and per-sample TCR yields varied mainly because of small differences in library volumes within the pool. The study tracked peripheral blood TCR repertoire changes in vivo during primary and secondary sensitization to the hapten diphenylcyclopropenone (DPC) in alopecia patients. Blood samples were taken from patients before sensitization (week 0) and at 2, 6 and about 24 weeks after DPC sensitization. About 29 alopecia patients gave blood for TCR sequencing at one to four time points (pre-sensitization, 2, 6 and 24 weeks). Both TCR alpha and TCR beta chains were sequenced from each blood RNA sample.

Reading from cysteine to phenylalanine, the CDR3 counts 15 amino acids. The kept DNA is CDR3 alone, 45 bases in frame from the first base. Per the germline V gene (reference sequence), DFQATT is the CDR1 and SNEGSKA is the CDR2. V gives up 2 bases and J gives up 1 base, and the segment between their germline ends measures 12 bases. Overall results and qualifications from the work: The number of PT1 expanded TCRs positively correlated with patch test score, significant at thresholds 8, 16 and 32 but not 4. Because every patient had alopecia, a presumed autoimmune disease, the patients' immune response might differ from that of healthy individuals. After repeated subsampling, changes were observed in the strength of the expansion versus patch-test correlation and in the threshold at which the correlation became significant. Compared with pre-sensitization or healthy control sets, expanded TCRs formed significantly more large CDR3 similarity clusters, which is consistent with antigen-driven responses. No change with DPC sensitization was found in the number of TCRs above 1 in 1000 frequency, and no evidence of global repertoire structure alterations was found.

According to the study, the label for this sample's time point signals: pre-sensitization, week 0. The intended sense of this specimen's treatment or condition label: therapeutic diphenylcyclopropenone sensitization with weekly scalp DPC. Total RNA was isolated from unfractionated whole blood collected in Tempus Blood RNA tubes. Blood at each patch-test visit was drawn before the patch test was applied. Eligible patients were aged 18 to 70, diagnosed with alopecia, deemed suitable for DPC therapy, and excluded if pregnant. The library was prepared using RACE. TCRdb lists the instrument as NextSeq 500. During library preparation, unique molecular identifiers were attached to individual cDNA molecules so that TCRs could be counted quantitatively and reproducibly. Turning to the authors' computational methods: The median number of TCRs per sample was 95,638, ranging from about 20,000 to 750,000. V, J and CDR3 annotation of the TCR reads was carried out using the Decombinator software suite. Every sample was subsampled to the same number of TCRs (28,000) for the PS versus PT1 abundance plots. TCRs were defined as expanded if absent before sensitization and observed at least eight times at the 2-week time point. TCRdb ran its own pipeline on the public reads, namely fastp trimming at Q25 and MiXCR clone calling, and kept in-frame beta chains. A single entry per CDR3 protein holds the most common genes and DNA from its merged rows. TCRdb's processing, not the authors', yielded these V and J calls. In all, the sample holds about 50,000 distinct CDR3 sequences, and about 9.6% of those were seen once. The top ten hold 9.5% to 10% of the sample.

Recombination linked TRBV20-1 to TRBJ1-5; the D gene remains uncertain. The specimen was whole blood, collected in connection with sensitization to the hapten diphenylcyclopropenone (DPC). This clonotype originated in a woman aged 30 to 39 with alopecia areata. Some clones in this sample may be carry-over from other donors' samples. The encoded CDR3 is CSARPPGESNQPQHF. DNA sequence: TGCAGTGCTAGACCTCCGGGCGAGAGCAATCAGCCCCAGCATTTT.